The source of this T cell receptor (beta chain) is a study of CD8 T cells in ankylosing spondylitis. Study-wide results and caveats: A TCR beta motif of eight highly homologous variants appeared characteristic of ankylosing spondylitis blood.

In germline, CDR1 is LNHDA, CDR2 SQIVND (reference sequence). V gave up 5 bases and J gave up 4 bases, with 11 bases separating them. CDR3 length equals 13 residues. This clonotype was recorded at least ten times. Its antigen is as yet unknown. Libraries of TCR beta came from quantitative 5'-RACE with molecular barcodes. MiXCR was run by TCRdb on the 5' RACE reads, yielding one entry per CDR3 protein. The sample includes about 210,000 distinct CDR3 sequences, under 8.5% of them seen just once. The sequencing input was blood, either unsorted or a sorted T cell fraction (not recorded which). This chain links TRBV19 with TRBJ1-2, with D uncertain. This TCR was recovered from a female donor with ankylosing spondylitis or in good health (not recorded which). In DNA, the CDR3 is TGTGCCAGTAGTTCCGGACCGCTCTATGGCTACACCTTC. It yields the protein CASSSGPLYGYTF.